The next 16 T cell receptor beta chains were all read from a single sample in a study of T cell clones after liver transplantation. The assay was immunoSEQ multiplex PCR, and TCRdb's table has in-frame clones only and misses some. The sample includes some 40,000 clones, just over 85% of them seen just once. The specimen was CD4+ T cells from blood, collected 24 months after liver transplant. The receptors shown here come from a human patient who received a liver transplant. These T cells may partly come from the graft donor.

DNA for the CDR3: TGCGCCAGCAGCCAGTCCGGCAGGGGGCTTGTGACTAATGAAAAACTGTTTTTT. As protein: CASSQSGRGLVTNEKLFF. The chain couples TRBV4-1 to TRBJ1-4; 8 bases align to TRBD1. The CDR3 totals 18 residues. Trimming removed 3 bases from V and 2 bases from J; junction bases left unmatched: 11. In germline, CDR1 is MGHRA, CDR2 YSYEKL.

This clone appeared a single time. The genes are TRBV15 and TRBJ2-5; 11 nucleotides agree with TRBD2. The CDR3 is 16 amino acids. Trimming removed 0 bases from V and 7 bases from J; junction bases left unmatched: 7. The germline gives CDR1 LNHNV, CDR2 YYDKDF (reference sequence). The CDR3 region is CATSRDGASGGRTQYF. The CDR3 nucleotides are TGTGCCACCAGCAGAGATGGGGCTAGCGGGGGGCGGACCCAGTACTTC.

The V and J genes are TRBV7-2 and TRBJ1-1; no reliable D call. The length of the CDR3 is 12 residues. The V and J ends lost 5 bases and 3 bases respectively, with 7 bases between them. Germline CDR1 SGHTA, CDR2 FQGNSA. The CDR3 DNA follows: TGTGCCAGCAGCCGAGACGACACTGAAGCTTTCTTT. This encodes CASSRDDTEAFF. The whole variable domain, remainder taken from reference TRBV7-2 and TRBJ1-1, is GAGVSQSPSNKVTEKGKDVELRCDPISGHTALYWYRQSLGQGLEFLIYFQGNSAPDKSGLPSDRFSAERTGGSVSTLTIQRTQQEDSAVYLCASSRDDTEAFFGQGTRLTVV.

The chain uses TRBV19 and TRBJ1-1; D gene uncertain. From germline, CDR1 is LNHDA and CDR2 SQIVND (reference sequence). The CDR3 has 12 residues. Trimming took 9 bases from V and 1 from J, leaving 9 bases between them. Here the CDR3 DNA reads TGTGCCAGCCGACTATGGAACACTGAAGCTTTCTTT. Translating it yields CASRLWNTEAFF.

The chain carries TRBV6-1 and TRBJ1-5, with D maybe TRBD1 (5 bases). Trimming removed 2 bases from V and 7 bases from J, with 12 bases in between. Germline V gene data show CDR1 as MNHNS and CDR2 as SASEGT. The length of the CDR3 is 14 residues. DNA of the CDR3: TGTGCCAGCAGTGAACCGGGGCGAAAACAGCCCCAGCATTTT. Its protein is CASSEPGRKQPQHF.

This CDR3 is CASSREGNLISYEQYF. DNA for the CDR3: TGTGCCAGCAGTCGAGAGGGCAACCTTATCTCCTACGAGCAGTACTTC. The rearrangement uses TRBV7-8 and TRBJ2-7, with D tentatively TRBD2 (5 bases). CDR3 length: 16 amino acids. Germline values: CDR1 SGHVS, CDR2 FQNEAQ. With 6 bases removed from V and 0 bases from J, the gap between germline ends came to 18 bases.

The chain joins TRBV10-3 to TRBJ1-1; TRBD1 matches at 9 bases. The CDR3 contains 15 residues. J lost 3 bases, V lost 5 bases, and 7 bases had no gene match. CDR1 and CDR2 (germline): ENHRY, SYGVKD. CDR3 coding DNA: TGTGCCATCAGTAGAACAAGACAGGGGGACACTGAAGCTTTCTTT. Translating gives CAISRTRQGDTEAFF.

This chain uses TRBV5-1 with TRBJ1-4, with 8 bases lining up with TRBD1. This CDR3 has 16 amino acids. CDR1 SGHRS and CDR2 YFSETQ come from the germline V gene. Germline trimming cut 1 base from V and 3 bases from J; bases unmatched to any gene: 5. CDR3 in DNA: TGCGCCAGCAGCTTGAACCCACAGGGGGCTAATGAAAAACTGTTTTTT. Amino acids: CASSLNPQGANEKLFF. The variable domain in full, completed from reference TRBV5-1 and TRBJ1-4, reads KAGVTQTPRYLIKTRGQQVTLSCSPISGHRSVSWYQQTPGQGLQFLFEYFSETQRNKGNFPGRFSGRQFSNSRSEMNVSTLELGDSALYLCASSLNPQGANEKLFFGSGTQLSVL.

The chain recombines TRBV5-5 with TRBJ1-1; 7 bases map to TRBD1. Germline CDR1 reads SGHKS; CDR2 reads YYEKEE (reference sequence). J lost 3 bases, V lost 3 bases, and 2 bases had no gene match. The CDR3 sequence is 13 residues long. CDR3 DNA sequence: TGTGCCAGCAGCTCACAGGGGTACACTGAAGCTTTCTTT. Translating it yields CASSSQGYTEAFF.

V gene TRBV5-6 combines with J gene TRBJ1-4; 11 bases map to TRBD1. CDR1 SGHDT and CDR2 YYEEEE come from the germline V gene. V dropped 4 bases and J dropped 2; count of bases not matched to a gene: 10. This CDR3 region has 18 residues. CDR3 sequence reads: CASSRMDRGLVTNEKLFF. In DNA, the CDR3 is TGTGCCAGCAGCCGCATGGACAGGGGGCTTGTTACTAATGAAAAACTGTTTTTT.

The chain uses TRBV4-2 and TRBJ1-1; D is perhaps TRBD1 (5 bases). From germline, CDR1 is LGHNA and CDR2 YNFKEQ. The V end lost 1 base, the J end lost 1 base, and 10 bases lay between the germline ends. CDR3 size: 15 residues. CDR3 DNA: TGTGCCAGCAGCCAAGTTGGAGGGGCGAACACTGAAGCTTTCTTT. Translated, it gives CASSQVGGANTEAFF.

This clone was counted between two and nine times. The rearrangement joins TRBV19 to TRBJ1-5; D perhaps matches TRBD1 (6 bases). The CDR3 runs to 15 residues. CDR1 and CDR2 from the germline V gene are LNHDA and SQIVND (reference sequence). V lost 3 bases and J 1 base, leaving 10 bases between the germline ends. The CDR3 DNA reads TGTGCCAGTAGTATGGTAGGGGGAAGCAATCAGCCCCAGCATTTT. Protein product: CASSMVGGSNQPQHF.

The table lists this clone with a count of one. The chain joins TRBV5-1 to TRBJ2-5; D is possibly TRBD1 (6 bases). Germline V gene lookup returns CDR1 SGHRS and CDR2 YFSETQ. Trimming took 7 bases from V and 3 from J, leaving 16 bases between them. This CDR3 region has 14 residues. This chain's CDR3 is CASASGQLKETQYF. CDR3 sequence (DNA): TGCGCCAGCGCTTCCGGACAGCTAAAAGAGACCCAGTACTTC.

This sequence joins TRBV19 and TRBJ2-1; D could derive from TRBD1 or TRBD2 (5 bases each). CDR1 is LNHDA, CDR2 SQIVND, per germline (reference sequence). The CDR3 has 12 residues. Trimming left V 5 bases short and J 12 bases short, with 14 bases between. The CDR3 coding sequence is TGTGCCAGTAGTCGATTCTGGGACCGGCAGTTCTTC. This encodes CASSRFWDRQFF.

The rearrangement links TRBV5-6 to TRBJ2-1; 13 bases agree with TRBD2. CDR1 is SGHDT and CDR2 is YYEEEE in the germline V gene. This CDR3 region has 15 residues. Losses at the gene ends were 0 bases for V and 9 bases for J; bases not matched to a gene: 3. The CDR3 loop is CASSLELAGGPEQFF. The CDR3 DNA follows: TGTGCCAGCAGCTTGGAACTAGCGGGGGGGCCTGAGCAGTTCTTC.

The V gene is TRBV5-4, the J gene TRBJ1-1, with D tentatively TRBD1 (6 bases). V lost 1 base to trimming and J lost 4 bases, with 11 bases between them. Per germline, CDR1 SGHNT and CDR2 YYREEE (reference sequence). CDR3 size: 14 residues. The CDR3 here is CASSLSGVGTEAFF. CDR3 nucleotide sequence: TGTGCCAGCAGCTTGTCAGGGGTGGGCACTGAAGCTTTCTTT. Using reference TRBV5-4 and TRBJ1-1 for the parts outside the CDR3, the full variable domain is ETGVTQSPTHLIKTRGQQVTLRCSSQSGHNTVSWYQQALGQGPQFIFQYYREEENGRGNFPPRFSGLQFPNYSSELNVNALELDDSALYLCASSLSGVGTEAFFGQGTRLTVV.